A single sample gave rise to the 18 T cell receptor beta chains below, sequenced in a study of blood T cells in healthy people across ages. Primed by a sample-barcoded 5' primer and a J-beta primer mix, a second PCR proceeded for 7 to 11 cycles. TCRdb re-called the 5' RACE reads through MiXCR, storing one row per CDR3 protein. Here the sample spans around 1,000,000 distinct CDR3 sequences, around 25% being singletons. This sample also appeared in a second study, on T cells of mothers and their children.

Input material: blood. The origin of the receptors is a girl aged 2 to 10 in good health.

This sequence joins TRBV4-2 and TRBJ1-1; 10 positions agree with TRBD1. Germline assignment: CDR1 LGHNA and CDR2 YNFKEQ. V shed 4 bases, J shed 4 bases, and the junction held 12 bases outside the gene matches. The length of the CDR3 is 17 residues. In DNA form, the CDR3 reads TGTGCCAGCAGCCTCCCCCCCTGGAGGACAGGGGGCACTGAAGCTTTCTTT. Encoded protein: CASSLPPWRTGGTEAFF.

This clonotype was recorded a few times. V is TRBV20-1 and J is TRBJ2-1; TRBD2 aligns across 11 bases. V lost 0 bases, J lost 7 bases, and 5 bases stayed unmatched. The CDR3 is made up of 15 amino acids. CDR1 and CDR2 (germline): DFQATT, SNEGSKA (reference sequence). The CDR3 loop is CSARDIAGGLNEQFF. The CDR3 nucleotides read TGCAGTGCTAGAGACATAGCGGGGGGGCTTAATGAGCAGTTCTTC.

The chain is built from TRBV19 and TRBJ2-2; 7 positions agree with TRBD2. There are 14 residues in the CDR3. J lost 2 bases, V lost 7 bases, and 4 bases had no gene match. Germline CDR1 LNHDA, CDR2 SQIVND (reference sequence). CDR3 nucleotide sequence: TGTGCCAGTACGGCGGGGGAAAACACCGGGGAGCTGTTTTTT. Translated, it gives CASTAGENTGELFF.

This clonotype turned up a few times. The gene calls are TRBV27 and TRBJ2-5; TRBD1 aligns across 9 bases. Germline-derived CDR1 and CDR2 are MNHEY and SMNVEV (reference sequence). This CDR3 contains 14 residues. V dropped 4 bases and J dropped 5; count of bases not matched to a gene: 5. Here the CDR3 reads CASSSGQGVETQYF. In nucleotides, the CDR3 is TGTGCCAGCAGTTCGGGACAGGGAGTGGAGACCCAGTACTTC.

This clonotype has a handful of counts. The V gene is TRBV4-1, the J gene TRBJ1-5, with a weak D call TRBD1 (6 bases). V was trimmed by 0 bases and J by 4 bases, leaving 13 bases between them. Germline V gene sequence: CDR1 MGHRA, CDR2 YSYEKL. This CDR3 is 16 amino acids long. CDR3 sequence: CASSQDPDSPNQPQHF. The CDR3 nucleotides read TGCGCCAGCAGCCAAGACCCGGACAGCCCTAATCAGCCCCAGCATTTT.

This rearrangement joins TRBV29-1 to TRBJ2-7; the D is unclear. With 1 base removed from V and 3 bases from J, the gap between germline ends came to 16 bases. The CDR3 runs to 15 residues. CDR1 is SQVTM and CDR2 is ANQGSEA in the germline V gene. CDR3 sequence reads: CSVEGGESNDYEQYF. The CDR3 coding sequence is TGCAGCGTTGAAGGAGGCGAATCTAATGACTACGAGCAGTACTTC.

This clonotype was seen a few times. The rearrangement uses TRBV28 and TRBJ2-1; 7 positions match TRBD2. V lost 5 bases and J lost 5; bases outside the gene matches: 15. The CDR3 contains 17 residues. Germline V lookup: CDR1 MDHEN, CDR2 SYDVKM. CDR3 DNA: TGTGCCAGCAGTCCCAAACTACTAGCGATAATAAACAATGAGCAGTTCTTC. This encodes CASSPKLLAIINNEQFF.

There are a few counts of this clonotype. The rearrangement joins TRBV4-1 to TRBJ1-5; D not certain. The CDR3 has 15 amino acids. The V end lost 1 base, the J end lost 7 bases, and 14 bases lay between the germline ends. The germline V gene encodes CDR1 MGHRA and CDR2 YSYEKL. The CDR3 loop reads CASSQVDGLGQPQHF. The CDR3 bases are TGCGCCAGCAGCCAAGTTGACGGCCTAGGACAGCCCCAGCATTTT.

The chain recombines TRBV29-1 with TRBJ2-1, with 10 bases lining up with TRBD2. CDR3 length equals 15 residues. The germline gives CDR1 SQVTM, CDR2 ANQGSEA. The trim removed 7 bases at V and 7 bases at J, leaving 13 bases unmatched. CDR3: CSARSLAGVANEQFF. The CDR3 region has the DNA TGCAGCGCCCGGTCGCTAGCGGGGGTAGCAAATGAGCAGTTCTTC.

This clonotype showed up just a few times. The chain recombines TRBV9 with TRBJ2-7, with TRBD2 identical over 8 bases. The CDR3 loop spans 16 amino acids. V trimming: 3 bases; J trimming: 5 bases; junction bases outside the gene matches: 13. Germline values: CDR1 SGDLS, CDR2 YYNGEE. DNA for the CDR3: TGTGCCAGCAGCGGACGCCCAAGCGGGAGAAGCGACGAGCAGTACTTC. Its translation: CASSGRPSGRSDEQYF.

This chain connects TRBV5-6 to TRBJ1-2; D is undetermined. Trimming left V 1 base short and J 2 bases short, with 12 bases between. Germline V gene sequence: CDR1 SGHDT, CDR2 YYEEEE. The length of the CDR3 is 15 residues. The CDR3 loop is CASSLRVRKNYGYTF. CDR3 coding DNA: TGTGCCAGCAGCTTGAGGGTTAGGAAGAACTATGGCTACACCTTC.

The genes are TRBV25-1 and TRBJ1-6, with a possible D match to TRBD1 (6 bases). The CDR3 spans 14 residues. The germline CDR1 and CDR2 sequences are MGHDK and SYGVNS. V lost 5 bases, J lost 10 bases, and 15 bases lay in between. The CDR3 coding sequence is TGTGCCAGCAGTCAAGCGGGACACCCATCACCCCTCCACTTT. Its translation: CASSQAGHPSPLHF.

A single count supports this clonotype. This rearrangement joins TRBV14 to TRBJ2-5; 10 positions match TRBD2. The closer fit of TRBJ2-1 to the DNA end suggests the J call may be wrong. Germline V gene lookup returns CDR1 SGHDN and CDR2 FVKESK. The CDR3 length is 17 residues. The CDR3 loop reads CASSQGTSGTRFNEQFF. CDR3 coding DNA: TGTGCCAGCAGCCAAGGCACTAGCGGGACGCGGTTCAATGAGCAGTTCTTC.

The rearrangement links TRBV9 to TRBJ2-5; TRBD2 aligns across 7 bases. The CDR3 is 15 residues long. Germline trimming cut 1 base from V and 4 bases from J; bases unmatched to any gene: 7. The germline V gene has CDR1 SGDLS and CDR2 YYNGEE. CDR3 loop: CASSVLGSGPETQYF. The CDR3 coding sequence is TGTGCCAGCAGCGTACTAGGTAGCGGGCCAGAGACCCAGTACTTC.

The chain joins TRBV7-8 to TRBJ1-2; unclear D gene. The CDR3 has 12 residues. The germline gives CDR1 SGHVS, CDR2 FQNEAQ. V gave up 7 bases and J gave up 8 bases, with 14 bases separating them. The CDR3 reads CASTDVLVGYTF. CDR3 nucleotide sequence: TGTGCCAGCACGGACGTCCTCGTCGGCTACACCTTC.

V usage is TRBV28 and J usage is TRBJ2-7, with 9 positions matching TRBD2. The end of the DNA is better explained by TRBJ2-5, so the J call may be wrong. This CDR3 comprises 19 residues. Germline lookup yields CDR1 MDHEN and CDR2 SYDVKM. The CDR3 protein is CASSFSVGVSAGGRETQYF. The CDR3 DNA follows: TGTGCCAGCAGTTTCTCGGTAGGGGTGTCAGCGGGAGGAAGGGAGACCCAGTACTTC.

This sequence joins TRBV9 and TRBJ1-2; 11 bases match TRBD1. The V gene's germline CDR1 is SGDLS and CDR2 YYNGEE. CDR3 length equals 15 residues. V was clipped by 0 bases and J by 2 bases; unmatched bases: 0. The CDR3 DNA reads TGTGCCAGCAGCGTAGGGACAGGGGGCAACTATGGCTACACCTTC. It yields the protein CASSVGTGGNYGYTF.

The CDR3 reads CSGEGTEYFYNEQFF. CDR3 nucleotide sequence: TGCAGCGGGGAAGGGACAGAATATTTTTACAATGAGCAGTTCTTC. J is TRBJ2-1 and V is TRBV29-1, with 7 bases that match TRBD1. Germline V lookup: CDR1 SQVTM, CDR2 ANQGSEA. This CDR3 region has 15 residues. V shed 7 bases, J shed 4 bases, and the junction held 13 bases outside the gene matches.